This TCR beta chain originates from a study of blood T cell repertoires in COVID-19. This clone was picked up a small number of times. As originally analysed: Amplification from reference gene primers served as the basis for estimated nucleated cell counts. Measured with immunoSEQ multiplex PCR; TCRdb has only the in-frame clones, and not every one. The V and J calls and clone size were taken over from that table, and D and trimming were inferred from the DNA. Among about 120,000 clones listed, 79% were seen once. This CDR3 region has 13 residues. The V gene lost 1 base and the J gene lost 5 bases, with 8 bases spanning the gap. CDR1 and CDR2 (germline): SGHAT, FQNNGV.

Sequencing used peripheral blood. The genes are TRBV11-2 and TRBJ1-1; weak D call: TRBD1 (5 bases). The sequence was collected from a woman of 80 years or more with acute or convalescent COVID-19. The CDR3 bases are TGTGCCAGCAGCTTAGGCGACAGAACTGAAGCTTTCTTT. Its translation is CASSLGDRTEAFF.